These 23 T cell receptor beta chains were all obtained from the same sample, sequenced in a study of shared clonotypes between healthy human individuals. Profiled with immunoSEQ multiplex PCR; TCRdb holds only in-frame clones, not every one. The table includes roughly 1,500,000 clones, approximately 98.5% detected once. Sequenced material: naive CD4+ T cells sorted from blood. Subset described: CD45RA+ positively selected. These receptors came from a young man in good health.

This chain links TRBV10-3 with TRBJ2-7, with unresolved D. The CDR3 totals 13 residues. With 4 bases removed from V and 0 bases from J, the gap between germline ends came to 7 bases. The germline gives CDR1 ENHRY, CDR2 SYGVKD. CDR3 nucleotides: TGTGCCATCAGTGTTAGGGACTCCTACGAGCAGTACTTC. Protein product: CAISVRDSYEQYF.

This chain joins TRBV29-1 and TRBJ2-2; D is unresolved. The germline V and J ends were trimmed by 4 bases and 1 base, with 22 bases remaining between them. CDR1 is SQVTM and CDR2 is ANQGSEA in the germline V gene. This CDR3 comprises 18 residues. The CDR3: CSVGFPQDGSKNTGELFF. CDR3 coding DNA: TGCAGCGTTGGCTTTCCCCAGGACGGGTCCAAGAACACCGGGGAGCTGTTTTTT.

V is TRBV9 and J is TRBJ2-3, with 9 bases aligning to TRBD1. The germline V gene encodes CDR1 SGDLS and CDR2 YYNGEE. With V trimmed by 4 bases and J by 2 bases, 5 bases remained unmatched. This CDR3 region has 15 residues. CDR3 DNA sequence: TGTGCCAGCAGCACGACAGGGGGTCTCACAGATACGCAGTATTTT. It translates to CASSTTGGLTDTQYF.

CDR3 amino acids: CASSMTVDQPQHF. The CDR3 nucleotides read TGTGCCAGTAGTATGACAGTGGATCAGCCCCAGCATTTT. This chain uses TRBV19 with TRBJ1-5; a possible D gene is TRBD1 (5 bases). The length of the CDR3 is 13 residues. Trimming cost V 3 bases and J 5 bases, with 8 bases left between them. CDR1 is LNHDA and CDR2 is SQIVND in the germline V gene (reference sequence).

The chain has TRBV29-1 and TRBJ2-1; D not certain. V was trimmed by 4 bases and J by 0 bases, leaving 13 bases between them. Looked up from germline, CDR1 is SQVTM and CDR2 is ANQGSEA. CDR3 size: 15 residues. CDR3 DNA sequence: TGCAGCGTTGCCCTCATCGCGAGCTCCTACAATGAGCAGTTCTTC. Amino acid sequence: CSVALIASSYNEQFF.

This chain connects TRBV25-1 to TRBJ2-1, with 10 bases lining up with TRBD2. The V and J ends lost 5 bases and 9 bases, in that order; junction bases with no gene match: 10. Per germline, CDR1 MGHDK and CDR2 SYGVNS. The CDR3 contains 15 residues. The CDR3 region has the DNA TGTGCCAGCAGTAGACCTAGCGGGAGAAGGAGTGAGCAGTTCTTC. It specifies CASSRPSGRRSEQFF.

This chain connects TRBV10-2 to TRBJ2-1; TRBD2 aligns across 10 bases. The CDR3 extends over 17 amino acids. V was pared by 6 bases and J by 2 bases, with 10 bases of the junction left unmatched. Germline V gives CDR1 WSHSY, CDR2 SAAADI. Here the CDR3 reads CASSGASGSHAYNEQFF. The CDR3 DNA is TGCGCCAGCAGCGGGGCTAGCGGGAGTCACGCCTACAATGAGCAGTTCTTC.

V usage is TRBV15 and J usage is TRBJ2-5, with 8 bases that match TRBD1. The V and J ends lost 8 bases and 5 bases, in that order; junction bases with no gene match: 7. The CDR3 is 13 amino acids. From germline, CDR1 is LNHNV and CDR2 YYDKDF (reference sequence). The CDR3 loop reads CATSGQGWETQYF. The DNA for the CDR3 is TGTGCCACCTCCGGACAGGGTTGGGAGACCCAGTACTTC.

CDR3 sequence (DNA): TGTGCCAGCAGTTACTCGGGGGTCCCTAGCGGGATCTCTTTGTACTTC. Its protein is CASSYSGVPSGISLYF. The V call is TRBV6-5, the J call TRBJ2-5; 9 bases align to TRBD2. CDR1 is MNHEY, CDR2 SVGAGI, per germline. This CDR3 has 16 residues. V gave up 0 bases and J gave up 13 bases; unmatched junction bases: 15.

This clone was observed a single time. Other DNA sequences from this sample encode an identical CDR3 as well. The rearrangement uses TRBV6-5 and TRBJ2-7; D is possibly TRBD2 (6 bases). V gave up 2 bases and J gave up 4 bases, with 9 bases separating them. Germline V gene sequence: CDR1 MNHEY, CDR2 SVGAGI. The CDR3 is made up of 13 amino acids. The DNA of the CDR3 is TGTGCCAGCAGTTACCTCGGGAGTTACGAGCAGTACTTC. As protein: CASSYLGSYEQYF.

The V call is TRBV6-5, the J call TRBJ2-7; either TRBD1 or TRBD2 may fit D (5 bases each). Germline loops: CDR1 MNHEY, CDR2 SVGAGI. The CDR3 contains 14 residues. Trimming stripped 6 bases from V and 3 bases from J, with 15 bases between. The DNA for the CDR3 is TGTGCCAGCAGGTTGAGGGGACCTAGCTACGAGCAGTACTTC. It codes for CASRLRGPSYEQYF.

This chain links TRBV29-1 with TRBJ1-1, with D hard to call. Germline loops: CDR1 SQVTM, CDR2 ANQGSEA. V was trimmed by 4 bases and J by 10 bases, leaving 19 bases between them. This CDR3 has 13 residues. CDR3 DNA sequence: TGCAGCGTTGTATTGAGGGCCGCAGCCGGAGCTTTCTTT. Its translation: CSVVLRAAAGAFF.

The chain has TRBV18 and TRBJ1-5; 8 nucleotides align to TRBD1. CDR1 KGHSH and CDR2 LQKENI come from the germline V gene. This CDR3 has 15 amino acids. Trimming took 3 bases from V and 7 from J; bases not matched to a gene: 8. CDR3 coding DNA: TGTGCCAGCTCACCGAGACAGGGGTCGCGGCAGCCCCAGCATTTT. It specifies CASSPRQGSRQPQHF.

As to this clone: This same CDR3 is encoded by further DNA sequences in the sample. This chain links TRBV28 with TRBJ1-2; D gene uncertain. The CDR3 loop spans 13 amino acids. Trimming took off 2 bases at V and 2 bases at J, with 6 bases between the two ends. Germline-derived CDR1 and CDR2 are MDHEN and SYDVKM. CDR3 nucleotide sequence: TGTGCCAGCAGTTTAGGGCAGAACTATGGCTACACCTTC. Encoded protein: CASSLGQNYGYTF.

The gene calls are TRBV29-1 and TRBJ2-1; TRBD2 matches at 8 bases. Germline V lookup: CDR1 SQVTM, CDR2 ANQGSEA. Trimming at V came to 7 bases and at J to 0 bases, leaving 5 bases not matched to a gene. The CDR3 has 14 amino acids. CDR3 DNA sequence: TGCAGCGGGGTACTAGCGGCCTCCTACAATGAGCAGTTCTTC. This sequence encodes CSGVLAASYNEQFF.

This chain joins TRBV7-9 and TRBJ1-4; possible D gene TRBD1, 6 bases. This CDR3 is 11 amino acids long. Germline CDR1 SEHNR, CDR2 FQNEAQ (reference sequence). V dropped 8 bases and J dropped 8 bases, with 9 bases sitting between them. The CDR3 DNA follows: TGTGCCAGCCAGGGGAGCGAAAAACTGTTTTTT. Its translation: CASQGSEKLFF.

The rearrangement joins TRBV5-1 to TRBJ2-5, with D tentatively TRBD1 (6 bases). Germline loops: CDR1 SGHRS, CDR2 YFSETQ. The germline V and J ends were trimmed by 4 bases and 0 bases, with 13 bases remaining between them. The CDR3 has 15 amino acids. The CDR3 coding sequence is TGCGCCAGCAGCCTAGAACAGGGTAACCAAGAGACCCAGTACTTC. Its protein is CASSLEQGNQETQYF. Using reference TRBV5-1 and TRBJ2-5 for the parts outside the CDR3, the full variable domain is KAGVTQTPRYLIKTRGQQVTLSCSPISGHRSVSWYQQTPGQGLQFLFEYFSETQRNKGNFPGRFSGRQFSNSRSEMNVSTLELGDSALYLCASSLEQGNQETQYFGPGTRLLVL.

The CDR3 coding sequence is TGTGCCAGTTGTGTTCAGGGGGCCCCAGATACGCAGTATTTT. Amino acid sequence: CASCVQGAPDTQYF. The J gene is TRBJ2-3, the V gene TRBV19; 8 bases are shared with TRBD1. The V and J ends lost 8 bases and 4 bases, in that order; junction bases with no gene match: 8. Germline CDR1 LNHDA, CDR2 SQIVND (reference sequence). CDR3 length: 14 residues.

This chain joins TRBV9 and TRBJ1-5; D is unresolved. Between the trimmed V and J ends, which lost 0 bases and 4 bases, there was a span of 8 bases. This CDR3 is built from 14 residues. Germline V gene data show CDR1 as SGDLS and CDR2 as YYNGEE. The CDR3, as DNA: TGTGCCAGCAGCGTAGTACTTCGTAATCAGCCCCAGCATTTT. It codes for CASSVVLRNQPQHF.

This clone was found once. Other DNA sequences in the sample encode the same CDR3. The rearrangement uses TRBV5-4 and TRBJ2-3; D not certain. This CDR3 has 13 amino acids. Germline CDR1 and CDR2: SGHNT and YYREEE (reference sequence). V was trimmed by 1 base and J by 0 bases, leaving 3 bases between them. DNA for the CDR3: TGTGCCAGCAGCTTGCCGAGCACAGATACGCAGTATTTT. This gives the protein CASSLPSTDTQYF.

The CDR3 nucleotides are TGTGCCAGCAGCCAGTCACACGGATCCTACAATGAGCAGTTCTTC. Its protein is CASSQSHGSYNEQFF. The chain uses TRBV6-6 and TRBJ2-1; D call uncertain. The V end lost 6 bases, the J end lost 1 base, and 13 bases lay between the germline ends. CDR1 and CDR2 (germline): MNHNY, SVGAGI (reference sequence). This CDR3 region has 15 residues.

The chain joins TRBV5-1 to TRBJ2-1; D uncertain. The CDR3 sequence is 15 residues long. Trimming cost V 0 bases and J 5 bases, with 12 bases left between them. Germline V gene sequence: CDR1 SGHRS, CDR2 YFSETQ. The CDR3 here is CASSLAAVLDNEQFF. For the CDR3, the DNA is TGCGCCAGCAGCTTGGCGGCGGTGCTAGACAATGAGCAGTTCTTC.

In DNA, the CDR3 is TGTGCCAGCAGCTTGGGACTCAGTACTGAAGCTTTCTTT. Residues: CASSLGLSTEAFF. V is TRBV5-5 and J is TRBJ1-1; D is ambiguous. Germline-derived CDR1 and CDR2 are SGHKS and YYEKEE (reference sequence). Trimming took off 0 bases at V and 5 bases at J, with 8 bases between the two ends. The CDR3 covers 13 residues. Combining the CDR3 with reference TRBV5-5 and TRBJ1-1 gives the whole variable domain DAGVTQSPTHLIKTRGQQVTLRCSPISGHKSVSWYQQVLGQGPQFIFQYYEKEERGRGNFPDRFSARQFPNYSSELNVNALLLGDSALYLCASSLGLSTEAFFGQGTRLTVV.